Given below is one T cell receptor (beta chain) in context. This sample is drawn from a study of radiation and T cells in renal cell carcinoma. Time point defined: baseline pretreatment blood. This sample's treatment: 15 Gy SBRT to primary tumor, nephrectomy 4 weeks later. TCRdb's copy holds only in-frame clones and misses some; the assay was immunoSEQ multiplex PCR. The sample has some 140,000 clones; approximately 90% are singletons. This CDR3 has 20 amino acids. V dropped 3 bases and J dropped 7 bases, with 31 bases sitting between them. CDR1 and CDR2 (germline): LNHDA, SQIVND (reference sequence). The TCR was taken from a woman in her forties or fifties with renal cell carcinoma. V usage is TRBV19 and J usage is TRBJ1-5; no reliable D call. Sequenced here: blood, sampled from a patient whose treatment included radiotherapy and nephrectomy. The CDR3: CASSIQGFGAPRSSNQPQHF. The CDR3 bases are TGTGCCAGTAGTATTCAAGGCTTCGGCGCTCCTAGATCATCTAACCAGCCCCAGCATTTT.